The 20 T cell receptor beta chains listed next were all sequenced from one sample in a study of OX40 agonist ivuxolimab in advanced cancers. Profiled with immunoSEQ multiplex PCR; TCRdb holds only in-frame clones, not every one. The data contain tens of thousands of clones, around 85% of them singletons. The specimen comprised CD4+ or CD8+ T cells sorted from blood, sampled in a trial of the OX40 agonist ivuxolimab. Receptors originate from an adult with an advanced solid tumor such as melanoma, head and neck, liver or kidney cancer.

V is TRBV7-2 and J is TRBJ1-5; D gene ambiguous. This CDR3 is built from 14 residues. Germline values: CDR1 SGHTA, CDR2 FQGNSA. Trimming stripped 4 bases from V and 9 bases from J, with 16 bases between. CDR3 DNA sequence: TGTGCCAGCAGCTACCACACCCGGATTTGGCCCCAGCATTTT. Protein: CASSYHTRIWPQHF. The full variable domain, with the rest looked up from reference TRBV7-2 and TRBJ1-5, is GAGVSQSPSNKVTEKGKDVELRCDPISGHTALYWYRQSLGQGLEFLIYFQGNSAPDKSGLPSDRFSAERTGGSVSTLTIQRTQQEDSAVYLCASSYHTRIWPQHFGDGTRLSIL.

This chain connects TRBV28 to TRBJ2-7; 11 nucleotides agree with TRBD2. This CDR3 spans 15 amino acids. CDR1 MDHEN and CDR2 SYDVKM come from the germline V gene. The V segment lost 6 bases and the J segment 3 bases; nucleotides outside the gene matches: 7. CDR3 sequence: CASRSTSGSIYEQYF. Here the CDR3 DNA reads TGTGCCAGCAGATCTACTAGCGGGAGTATCTACGAGCAGTACTTC.

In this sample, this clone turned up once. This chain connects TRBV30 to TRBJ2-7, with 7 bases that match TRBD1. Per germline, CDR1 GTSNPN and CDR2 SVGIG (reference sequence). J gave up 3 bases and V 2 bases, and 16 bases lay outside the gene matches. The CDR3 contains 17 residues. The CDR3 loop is CAWSPPDRELWNYEQYF. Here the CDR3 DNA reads TGTGCCTGGAGTCCACCAGACAGGGAACTATGGAACTACGAGCAGTACTTC. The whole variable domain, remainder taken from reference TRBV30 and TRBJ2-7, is SQTIHQWPATLVQPVGSPLSLECTVEGTSNPNLYWYRQAAGRGLQLLFYSVGIGQISSEVPQNLSASRPQDRQFILSSKKLLLSDSGFYLCAWSPPDRELWNYEQYFGPGTRLTVT.

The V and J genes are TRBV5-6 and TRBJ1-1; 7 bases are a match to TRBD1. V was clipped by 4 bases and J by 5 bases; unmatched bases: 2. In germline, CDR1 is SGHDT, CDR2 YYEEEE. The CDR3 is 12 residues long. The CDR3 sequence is CASSSRGTEAFF. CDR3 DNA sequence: TGTGCCAGCAGCAGCAGGGGGACTGAAGCTTTCTTT.

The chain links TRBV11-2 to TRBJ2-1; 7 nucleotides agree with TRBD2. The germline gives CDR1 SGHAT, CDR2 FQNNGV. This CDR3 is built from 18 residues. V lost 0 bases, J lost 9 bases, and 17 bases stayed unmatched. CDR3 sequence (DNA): TGTGCCAGCAGCTTAGAGTTGGGGAGCGGGACTGAACTGGGTGAGCAGTTCTTC. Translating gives CASSLELGSGTELGEQFF.

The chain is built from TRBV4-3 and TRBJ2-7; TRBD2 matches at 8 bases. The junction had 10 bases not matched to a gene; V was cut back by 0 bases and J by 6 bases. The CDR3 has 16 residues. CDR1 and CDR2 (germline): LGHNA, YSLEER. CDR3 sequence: CASSQDSGGAGREQYF. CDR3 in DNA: TGCGCCAGCAGCCAAGATTCGGGGGGGGCCGGCCGCGAGCAGTACTTC.

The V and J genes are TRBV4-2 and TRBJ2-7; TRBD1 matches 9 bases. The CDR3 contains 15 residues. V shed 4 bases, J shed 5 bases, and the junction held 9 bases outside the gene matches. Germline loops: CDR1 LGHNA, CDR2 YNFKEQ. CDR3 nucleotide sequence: TGTGCCAGCAGCCCCCAAGGGACAGGGTCCCACGAGCAGTACTTC. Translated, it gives CASSPQGTGSHEQYF.

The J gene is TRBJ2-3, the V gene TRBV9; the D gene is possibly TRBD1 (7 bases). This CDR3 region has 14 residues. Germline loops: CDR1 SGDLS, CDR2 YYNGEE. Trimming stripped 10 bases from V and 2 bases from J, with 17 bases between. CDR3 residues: CASGGRVNTDTQYF. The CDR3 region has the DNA TGTGCCTCAGGGGGGCGGGTCAACACAGATACGCAGTATTTT.

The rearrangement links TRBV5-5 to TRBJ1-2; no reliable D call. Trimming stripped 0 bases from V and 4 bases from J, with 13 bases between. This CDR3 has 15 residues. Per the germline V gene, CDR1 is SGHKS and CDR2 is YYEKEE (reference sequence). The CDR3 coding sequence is TGTGCCAGCAGCTTGGCGAGGTACTCGGGCTATGGCTACACCTTC. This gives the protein CASSLARYSGYGYTF.

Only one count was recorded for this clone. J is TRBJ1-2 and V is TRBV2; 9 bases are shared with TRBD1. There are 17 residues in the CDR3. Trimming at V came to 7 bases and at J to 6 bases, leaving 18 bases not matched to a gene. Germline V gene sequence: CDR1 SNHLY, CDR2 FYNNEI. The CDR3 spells CASNHLGGTGNIDGYTF. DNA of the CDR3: TGTGCCAGCAATCATCTCGGGGGGACAGGGAATATAGATGGCTACACCTTC.

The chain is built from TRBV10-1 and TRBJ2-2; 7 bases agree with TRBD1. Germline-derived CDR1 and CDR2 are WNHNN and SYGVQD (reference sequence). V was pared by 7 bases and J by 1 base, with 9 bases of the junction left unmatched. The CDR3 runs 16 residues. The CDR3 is CASTLFRDRNTGELFF. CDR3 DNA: TGCGCCAGCACCTTATTCAGGGACAGGAACACCGGGGAGCTGTTTTTT.

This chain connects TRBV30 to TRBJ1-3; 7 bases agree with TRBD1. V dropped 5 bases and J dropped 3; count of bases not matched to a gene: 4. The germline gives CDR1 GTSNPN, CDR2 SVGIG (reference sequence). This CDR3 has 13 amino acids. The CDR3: CAWSTGSGNTIYF. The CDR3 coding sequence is TGTGCCTGGTCGACAGGGAGTGGAAACACCATATATTTT.

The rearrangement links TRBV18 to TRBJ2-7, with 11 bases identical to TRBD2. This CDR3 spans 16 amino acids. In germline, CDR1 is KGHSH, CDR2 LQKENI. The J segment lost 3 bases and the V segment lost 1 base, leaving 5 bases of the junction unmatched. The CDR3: CASSPQTSGSLYEQYF. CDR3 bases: TGTGCCAGCTCACCACAAACTAGCGGGAGTCTCTACGAGCAGTACTTC.

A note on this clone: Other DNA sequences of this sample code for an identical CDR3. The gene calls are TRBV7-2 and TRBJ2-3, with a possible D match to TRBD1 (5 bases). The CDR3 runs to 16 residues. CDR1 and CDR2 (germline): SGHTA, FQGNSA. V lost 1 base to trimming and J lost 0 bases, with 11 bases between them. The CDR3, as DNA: TGTGCCAGCAGCTTAGGTGCAGGGTGGAGCACAGATACGCAGTATTTT. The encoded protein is CASSLGAGWSTDTQYF. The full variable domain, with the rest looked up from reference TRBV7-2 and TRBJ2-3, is GAGVSQSPSNKVTEKGKDVELRCDPISGHTALYWYRQSLGQGLEFLIYFQGNSAPDKSGLPSDRFSAERTGGSVSTLTIQRTQQEDSAVYLCASSLGAGWSTDTQYFGPGTRLTVL.

Here the CDR3 DNA reads TGCGCCAGCAGCTTGGGACAGGGTATAACCTACGAGCAGTACTTC. It is translated as CASSLGQGITYEQYF. The V gene is TRBV5-1, the J gene TRBJ2-7, with 7 bases aligning to TRBD1. This CDR3 has 15 amino acids. With V trimmed by 0 bases and J by 2 bases, 5 bases remained unmatched. From germline, CDR1 is SGHRS and CDR2 YFSETQ.

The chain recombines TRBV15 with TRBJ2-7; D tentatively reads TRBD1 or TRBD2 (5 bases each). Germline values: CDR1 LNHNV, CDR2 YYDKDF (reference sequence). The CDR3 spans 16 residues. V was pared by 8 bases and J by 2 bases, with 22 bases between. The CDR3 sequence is CATSPGPERPAYEQYF. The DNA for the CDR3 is TGTGCCACCTCACCAGGGCCAGAGCGGCCGGCCTACGAGCAGTACTTC.

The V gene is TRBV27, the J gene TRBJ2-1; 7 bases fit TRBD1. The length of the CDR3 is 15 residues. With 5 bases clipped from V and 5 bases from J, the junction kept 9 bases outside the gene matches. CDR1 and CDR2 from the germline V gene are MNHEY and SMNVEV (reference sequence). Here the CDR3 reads CASSPRTGGDNEQFF. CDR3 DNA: TGTGCCAGCAGTCCACGGACAGGCGGTGACAATGAGCAGTTCTTC.

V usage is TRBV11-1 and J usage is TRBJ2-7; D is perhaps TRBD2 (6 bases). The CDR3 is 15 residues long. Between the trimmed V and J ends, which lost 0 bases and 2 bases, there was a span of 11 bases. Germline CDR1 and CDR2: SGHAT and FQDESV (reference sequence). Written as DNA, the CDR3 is TGTGCCAGCAGCTTAGCTTCCGGGAGTGCCTACGAGCAGTACTTC. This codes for CASSLASGSAYEQYF.

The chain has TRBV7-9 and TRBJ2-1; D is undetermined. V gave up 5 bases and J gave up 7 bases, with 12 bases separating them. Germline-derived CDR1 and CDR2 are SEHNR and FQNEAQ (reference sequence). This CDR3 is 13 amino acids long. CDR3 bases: TGTGCCAGCAGCCCCCCGACCCTGAATGAGCAGTTCTTC. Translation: CASSPPTLNEQFF.

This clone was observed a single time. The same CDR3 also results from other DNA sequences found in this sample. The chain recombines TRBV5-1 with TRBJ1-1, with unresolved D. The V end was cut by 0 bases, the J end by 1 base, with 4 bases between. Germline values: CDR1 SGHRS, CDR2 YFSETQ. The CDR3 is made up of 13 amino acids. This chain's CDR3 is CASSLGRNTEAFF. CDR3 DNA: TGCGCCAGCAGCTTGGGAAGGAACACTGAAGCTTTCTTT.